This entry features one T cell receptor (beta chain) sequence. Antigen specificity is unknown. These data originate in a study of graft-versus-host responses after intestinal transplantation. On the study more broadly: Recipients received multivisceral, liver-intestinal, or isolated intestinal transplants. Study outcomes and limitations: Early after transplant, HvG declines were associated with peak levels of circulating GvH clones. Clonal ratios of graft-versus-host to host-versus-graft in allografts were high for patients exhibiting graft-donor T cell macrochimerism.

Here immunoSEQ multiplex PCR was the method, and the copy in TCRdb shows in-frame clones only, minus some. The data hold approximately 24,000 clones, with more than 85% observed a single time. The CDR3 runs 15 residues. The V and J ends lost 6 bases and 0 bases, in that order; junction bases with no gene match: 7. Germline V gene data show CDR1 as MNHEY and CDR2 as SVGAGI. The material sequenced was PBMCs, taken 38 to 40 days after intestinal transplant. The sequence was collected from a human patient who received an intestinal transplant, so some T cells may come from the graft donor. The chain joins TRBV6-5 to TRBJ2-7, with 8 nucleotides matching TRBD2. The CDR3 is CASRTGTSVSYEQYF. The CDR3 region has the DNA TGTGCCAGCAGGACCGGGACTAGTGTCTCCTACGAGCAGTACTTC.